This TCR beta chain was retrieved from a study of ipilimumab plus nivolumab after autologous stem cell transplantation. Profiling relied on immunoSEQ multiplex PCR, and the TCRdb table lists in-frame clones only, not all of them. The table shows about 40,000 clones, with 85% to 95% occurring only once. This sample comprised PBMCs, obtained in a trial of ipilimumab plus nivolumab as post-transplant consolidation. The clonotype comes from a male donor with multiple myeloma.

CDR3 nucleotides: TGTGCCAGTAGTCGCATTCGGGGACAGGGGGTTCTTGGCTACACCTTC. Protein: CASSRIRGQGVLGYTF. This sequence joins TRBV19 and TRBJ1-2; 11 nucleotides match TRBD1. This CDR3 comprises 16 residues. Germline V CDR1 and CDR2: LNHDA, SQIVND (reference sequence). The junction had 12 bases not matched to a gene; V was cut back by 5 bases and J by 7 bases. Filled out from reference TRBV19 and TRBJ1-2, the complete variable domain reads DGGITQSPKYLFRKEGQNVTLSCEQNLNHDAMYWYRQDPGQGLRLIYYSQIVNDFQKGDIAEGYSVSREKKESFPLTVTSAQKNPTAFYLCASSRIRGQGVLGYTFGSGTRLTVV.